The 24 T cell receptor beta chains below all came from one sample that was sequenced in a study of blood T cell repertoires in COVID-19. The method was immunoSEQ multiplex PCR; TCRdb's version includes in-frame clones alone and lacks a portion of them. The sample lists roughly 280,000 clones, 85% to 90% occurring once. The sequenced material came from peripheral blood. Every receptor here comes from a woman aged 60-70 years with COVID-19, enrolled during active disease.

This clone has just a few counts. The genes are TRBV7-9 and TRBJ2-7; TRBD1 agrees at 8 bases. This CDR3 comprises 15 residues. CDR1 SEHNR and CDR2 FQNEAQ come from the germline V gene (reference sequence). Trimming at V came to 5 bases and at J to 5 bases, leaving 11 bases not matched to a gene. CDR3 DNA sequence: TGTGCCAGCAGCAGTCGGGACAGGCCCTCTGACGAGCAGTACTTC. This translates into CASSSRDRPSDEQYF.

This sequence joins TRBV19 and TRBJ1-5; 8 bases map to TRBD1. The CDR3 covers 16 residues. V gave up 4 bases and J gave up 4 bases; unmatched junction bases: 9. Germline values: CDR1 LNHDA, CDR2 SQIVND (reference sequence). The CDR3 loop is CASSKSQGARNQPQHF. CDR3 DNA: TGTGCCAGTAGTAAGTCGCAGGGGGCCCGGAATCAGCCCCAGCATTTT.

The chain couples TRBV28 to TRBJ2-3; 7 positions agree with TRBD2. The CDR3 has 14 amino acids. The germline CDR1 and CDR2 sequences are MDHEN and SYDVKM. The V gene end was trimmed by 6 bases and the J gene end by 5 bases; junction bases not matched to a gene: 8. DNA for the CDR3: TGTGCCAGCAGACACAGCGGGATTGGAGATACGCAGTATTTT. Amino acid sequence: CASRHSGIGDTQYF.

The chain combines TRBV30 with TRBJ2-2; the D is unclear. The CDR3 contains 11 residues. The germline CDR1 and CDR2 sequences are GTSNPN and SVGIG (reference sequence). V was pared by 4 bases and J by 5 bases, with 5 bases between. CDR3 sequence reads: CAWTRTGELFF. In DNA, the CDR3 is TGTGCCTGGACTCGTACCGGGGAGCTGTTTTTT.

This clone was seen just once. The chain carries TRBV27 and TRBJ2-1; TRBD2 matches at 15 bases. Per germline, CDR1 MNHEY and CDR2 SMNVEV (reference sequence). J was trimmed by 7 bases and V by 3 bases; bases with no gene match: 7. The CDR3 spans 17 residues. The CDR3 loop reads CASSLLGLAGGENEQFF. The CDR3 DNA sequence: TGTGCCAGCAGTTTGTTGGGACTAGCGGGAGGTGAAAATGAGCAGTTCTTC.

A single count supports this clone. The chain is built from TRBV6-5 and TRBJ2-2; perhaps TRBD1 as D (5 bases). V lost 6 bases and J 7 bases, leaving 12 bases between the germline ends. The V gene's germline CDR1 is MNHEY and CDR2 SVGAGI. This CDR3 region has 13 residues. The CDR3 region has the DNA TGTGCCAGCAGAAAACCAGGGCACGGGGAGCTGTTTTTT. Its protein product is CASRKPGHGELFF.

The CDR3 reads CATSEWGGRSPDTQYF. The CDR3 DNA sequence: TGTGCCACCAGTGAATGGGGGGGGCGCAGCCCAGATACGCAGTATTTT. The chain uses TRBV24-1 and TRBJ2-3; tentative D call: TRBD2 (7 bases). Germline V gene data show CDR1 as KGHDR and CDR2 as SFDVKD. The CDR3 has 16 amino acids. V was clipped by 4 bases and J by 4 bases, with 17 bases between them.

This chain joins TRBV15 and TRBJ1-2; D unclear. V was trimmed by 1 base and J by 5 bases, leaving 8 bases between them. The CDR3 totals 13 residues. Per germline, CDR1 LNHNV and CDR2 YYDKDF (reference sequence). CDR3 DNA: TGTGCCACCAGCAGAGCCCGGACTTATGGCTACACCTTC. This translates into CATSRARTYGYTF.

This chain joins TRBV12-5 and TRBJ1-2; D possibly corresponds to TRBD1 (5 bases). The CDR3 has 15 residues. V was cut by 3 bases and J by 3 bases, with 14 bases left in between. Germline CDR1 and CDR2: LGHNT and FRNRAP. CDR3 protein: CASGFPWGGDYGYTF. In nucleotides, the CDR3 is TGTGCTAGTGGTTTCCCGTGGGGGGGAGACTATGGCTACACCTTC.

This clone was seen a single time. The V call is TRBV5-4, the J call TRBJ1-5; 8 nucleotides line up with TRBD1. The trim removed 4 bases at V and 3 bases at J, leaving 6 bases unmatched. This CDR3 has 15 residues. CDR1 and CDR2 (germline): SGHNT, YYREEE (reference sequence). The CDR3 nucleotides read TGTGCCAGCAGCCTTGGGACAGGCCCCAATCAGCCCCAGCATTTT. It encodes CASSLGTGPNQPQHF.

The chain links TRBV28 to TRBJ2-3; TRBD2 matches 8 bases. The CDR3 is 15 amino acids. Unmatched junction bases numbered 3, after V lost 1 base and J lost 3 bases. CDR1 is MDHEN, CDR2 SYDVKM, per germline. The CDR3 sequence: CASSLLSGGTDTQYF. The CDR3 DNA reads TGTGCCAGCAGTTTATTGTCGGGAGGGACAGATACGCAGTATTTT.

The chain's CDR3 is CASSPRQGFLEAFF. The CDR3 DNA sequence: TGTGCCAGCAGTCCGCGACAGGGCTTTCTTGAAGCTTTCTTT. J is TRBJ1-1 and V is TRBV7-8; the match to TRBD1 covers 7 bases. The germline CDR1 and CDR2 sequences are SGHVS and FQNEAQ. This CDR3 comprises 14 residues. V was pared by 6 bases and J by 7 bases, with 11 bases of the junction left unmatched.

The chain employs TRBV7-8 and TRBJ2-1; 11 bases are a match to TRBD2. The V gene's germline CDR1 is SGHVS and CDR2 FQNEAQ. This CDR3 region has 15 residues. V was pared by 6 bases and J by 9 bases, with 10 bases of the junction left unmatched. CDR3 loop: CASRSTSGSGPEQFF. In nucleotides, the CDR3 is TGTGCCAGCAGGTCCACTAGCGGGAGCGGGCCTGAGCAGTTCTTC.

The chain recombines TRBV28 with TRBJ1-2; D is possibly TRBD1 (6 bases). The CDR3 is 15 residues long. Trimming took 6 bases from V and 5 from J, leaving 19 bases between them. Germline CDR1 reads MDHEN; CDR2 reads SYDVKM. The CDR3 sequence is CASSPGGQGRYGYTF. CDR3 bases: TGTGCCAGCAGCCCGGGGGGGCAGGGAAGATATGGCTACACCTTC.

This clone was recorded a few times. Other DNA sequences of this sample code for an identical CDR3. The CDR3 protein is CASSLVRGNTEAFF. The CDR3 DNA sequence: TGTGCCAGCAGCTTGGTGCGGGGGAACACTGAAGCTTTCTTT. The chain is built from TRBV5-4 and TRBJ1-1; the D is unclear. Between the trimmed V and J ends, which lost 0 bases and 1 base, there was a span of 7 bases. The CDR3 contains 14 residues. The germline V gene has CDR1 SGHNT and CDR2 YYREEE (reference sequence). The full variable domain, in which reference TRBV5-4 and TRBJ1-1 provide the parts outside the CDR3, is ETGVTQSPTHLIKTRGQQVTLRCSSQSGHNTVSWYQQALGQGPQFIFQYYREEENGRGNFPPRFSGLQFPNYSSELNVNALELDDSALYLCASSLVRGNTEAFFGQGTRLTVV.

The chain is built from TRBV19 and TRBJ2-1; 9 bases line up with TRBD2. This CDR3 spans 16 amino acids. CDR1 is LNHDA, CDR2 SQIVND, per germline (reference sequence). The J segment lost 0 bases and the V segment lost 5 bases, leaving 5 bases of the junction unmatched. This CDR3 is CASSSLAGDSYNEQFF. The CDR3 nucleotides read TGTGCCAGTAGTTCTTTAGCGGGGGACTCCTACAATGAGCAGTTCTTC.

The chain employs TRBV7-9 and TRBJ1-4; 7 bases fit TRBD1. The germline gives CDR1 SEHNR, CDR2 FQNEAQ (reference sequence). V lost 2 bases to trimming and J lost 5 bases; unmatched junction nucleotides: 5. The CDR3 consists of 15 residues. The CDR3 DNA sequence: TGTGCCAGCAGCTTATCCGGGACAGAGAATGAAAAACTGTTTTTT. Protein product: CASSLSGTENEKLFF.

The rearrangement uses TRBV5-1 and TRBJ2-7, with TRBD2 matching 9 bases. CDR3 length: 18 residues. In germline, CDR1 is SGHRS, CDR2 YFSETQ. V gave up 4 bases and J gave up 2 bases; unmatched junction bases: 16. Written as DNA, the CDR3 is TGCGCCAGCAGCCCTCGGACCGCCGGGACTAGCAACACCTACGAGCAGTACTTC. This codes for CASSPRTAGTSNTYEQYF.

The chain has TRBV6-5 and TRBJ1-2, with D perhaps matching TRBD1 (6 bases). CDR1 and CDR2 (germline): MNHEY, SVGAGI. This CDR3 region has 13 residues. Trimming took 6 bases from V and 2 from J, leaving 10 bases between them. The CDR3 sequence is CASRGTRNYGYTF. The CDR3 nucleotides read TGTGCCAGCAGGGGGACAAGAAACTATGGCTACACCTTC.

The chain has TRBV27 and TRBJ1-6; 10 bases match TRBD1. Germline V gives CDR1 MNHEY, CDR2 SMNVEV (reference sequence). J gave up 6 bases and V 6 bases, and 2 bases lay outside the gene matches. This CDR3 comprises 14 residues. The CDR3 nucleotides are TGTGCCAGCAGCCGGGACAGGGGTAATTCACCCCTCCACTTT. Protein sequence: CASSRDRGNSPLHF.

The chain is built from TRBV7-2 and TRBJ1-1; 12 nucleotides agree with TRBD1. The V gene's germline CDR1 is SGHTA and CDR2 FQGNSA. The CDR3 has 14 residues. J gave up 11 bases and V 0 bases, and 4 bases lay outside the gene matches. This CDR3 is CASSLAGTGGAAFF. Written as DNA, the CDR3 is TGTGCCAGCAGCTTAGCAGGGACAGGGGGCGCGGCTTTCTTT.

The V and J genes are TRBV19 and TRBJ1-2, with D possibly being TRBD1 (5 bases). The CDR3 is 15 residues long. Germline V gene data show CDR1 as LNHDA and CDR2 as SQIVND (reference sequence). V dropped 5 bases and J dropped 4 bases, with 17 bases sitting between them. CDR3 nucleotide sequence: TGTGCCAGTAGTGCCAAATGGCAGGGACTCTATGGCTACACCTTC. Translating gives CASSAKWQGLYGYTF.

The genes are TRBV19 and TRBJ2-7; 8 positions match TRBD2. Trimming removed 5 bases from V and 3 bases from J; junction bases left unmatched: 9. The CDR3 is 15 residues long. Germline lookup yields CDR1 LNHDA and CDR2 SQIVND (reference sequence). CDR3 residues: CASSPTGLGDYEQYF. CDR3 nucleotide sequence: TGTGCCAGTAGTCCAACGGGACTAGGGGACTACGAGCAGTACTTC.

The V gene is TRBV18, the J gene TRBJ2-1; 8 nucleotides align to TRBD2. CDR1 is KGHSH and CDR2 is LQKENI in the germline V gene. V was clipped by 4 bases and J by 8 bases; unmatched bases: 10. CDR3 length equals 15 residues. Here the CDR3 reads CASSRAGDAFDEQFF. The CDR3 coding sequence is TGTGCCAGCTCACGAGCGGGGGACGCCTTCGATGAGCAGTTCTTC.